A single sample is the source of the 12 T cell receptor beta chains below, sequenced in a study of shared clonotypes between healthy human individuals. TCRdb's copy holds only in-frame clones and misses some; the assay was immunoSEQ multiplex PCR. The data show about 1.1 million clones, around 78% seen once. The specimen was memory CD4+ T cells from PBMCs. The subset was: CD45RA-negative fraction. Every receptor here comes from a man aged 18 to 29 in good health. Some clones in this sample may be carry-over from other donors' samples.

With respect to this clone: A read error may be the cause here, since a much bigger clone is one base away. Other DNA sequences in the sample encode the same CDR3. CDR3 nucleotides: TGTGCCTGGAGGAGGTGGGACAGGGGGCAGTCTGGAGCCAACGTCCTGACTTTC. Translating it yields CAWRRWDRGQSGANVLTF. This sequence joins TRBV30 and TRBJ2-6; 12 nucleotides match TRBD1. CDR1 GTSNPN and CDR2 SVGIG come from the germline V gene (reference sequence). This CDR3 has 18 amino acids.

V is TRBV10-3 and J is TRBJ2-3, with no clear D. Germline-derived CDR1 and CDR2 are ENHRY and SYGVKD. V was cut by 8 bases and J by 0 bases, with 6 bases left in between. The CDR3 is 12 amino acids. The CDR3 protein is CAIAGSTDTQYF. Written as DNA, the CDR3 is TGTGCCATCGCCGGGAGCACAGATACGCAGTATTTT.

V usage is TRBV7-3 and J usage is TRBJ2-6; TRBD1 is a possible D gene (5 bases). V dropped 4 bases and J dropped 4 bases, with 14 bases sitting between them. Germline V gene data show CDR1 as SGHTA and CDR2 as FQGTGA. The CDR3 contains 16 residues. This CDR3 reads CASSSLQGSGANVLTF. Here the CDR3 DNA reads TGTGCCAGCAGCTCTCTTCAGGGATCCGGGGCCAACGTCCTGACTTTC.

This rearrangement joins TRBV5-1 to TRBJ2-1, with TRBD2 matching 7 bases. Germline CDR1 SGHRS, CDR2 YFSETQ. J lost 9 bases, V lost 0 bases, and 6 bases had no gene match. This CDR3 is built from 14 residues. Here the CDR3 DNA reads TGCGCCAGCAGCTTGGAGGCGGGAGACGGTGAGCAGTTCTTC. This gives the protein CASSLEAGDGEQFF.

V and J are TRBV18 and TRBJ1-2; D is uncertain. Trimming pared 1 base from V and 0 bases from J, leaving 12 bases between. Germline V gives CDR1 KGHSH, CDR2 LQKENI. The CDR3 spans 16 residues. DNA for the CDR3: TGTGCCAGCTCACCACGACATTCGGACCCTAACTATGGCTACACCTTC. Amino acids: CASSPRHSDPNYGYTF.

J is TRBJ1-1 and V is TRBV9; possible D gene TRBD1, 5 bases. The germline V gene has CDR1 SGDLS and CDR2 YYNGEE. The CDR3 totals 14 residues. V was pared by 0 bases and J by 4 bases, with 10 bases between. The CDR3, as DNA: TGTGCCAGCAGCGTAGGTTCAGGGCTCACTGAAGCTTTCTTT. Its protein product is CASSVGSGLTEAFF.

V is TRBV6-6 and J is TRBJ1-1; TRBD1 is a possible D gene (6 bases). The CDR3 has 16 residues. Germline CDR1 reads MNHNY; CDR2 reads SVGAGI (reference sequence). Trimming took off 3 bases at V and 0 bases at J, with 14 bases between the two ends. Here the CDR3 DNA reads TGTGCCAGCAGTTATGGACAGCGACCTATGAACACTGAAGCTTTCTTT. Its protein is CASSYGQRPMNTEAFF.

This chain joins TRBV28 and TRBJ2-3; D is perhaps TRBD1 or TRBD2 (5 bases each). The CDR3 spans 11 residues. V lost 6 bases and J 14 bases, leaving 15 bases between the germline ends. Germline V gives CDR1 MDHEN, CDR2 SYDVKM. In nucleotides, the CDR3 is TGTGCCAGCAGGGACCGGGACGCAAGGTATTTT. It specifies CASRDRDARYF. Full variable domain (outside the CDR3, taken from reference TRBV28 and TRBJ2-3): DVKVTQSSRYLVKRTGEKVFLECVQDMDHENMFWYRQDPGLGLRLIYFSYDVKMKEKGDIPEGYSVSREKKERFSLILESASTNQTSMYLCASRDRDARYFGPGTRLTVL.

This clone was observed once. This chain connects TRBV9 to TRBJ1-2; 8 bases are shared with TRBD1. The V segment lost 4 bases and the J segment 2 bases; nucleotides outside the gene matches: 4. Germline V gene lookup returns CDR1 SGDLS and CDR2 YYNGEE. This CDR3 contains 14 residues. The chain's CDR3 is CASSWGQENYGYTF. The CDR3 nucleotides read TGTGCCAGCAGCTGGGGACAGGAGAACTATGGCTACACCTTC.

This clone was picked up a small number of times. Here the CDR3 DNA reads TGTGCCAGCGAGCGGGGGACAGGGGACTATGGCTACACCTTC. Protein product: CASERGTGDYGYTF. The chain has TRBV28 and TRBJ1-2, with 10 bases fitting TRBD1. CDR3 length: 14 amino acids. Trimming cost V 8 bases and J 3 bases; bases outside gene matches: 6. Germline CDR1 reads MDHEN; CDR2 reads SYDVKM.

The genes are TRBV5-1 and TRBJ1-3; the D is unclear. V lost 4 bases to trimming and J lost 0 bases, with 17 bases between them. Germline values: CDR1 SGHRS, CDR2 YFSETQ. The CDR3 runs to 17 residues. CDR3 DNA sequence: TGCGCCAGCAGCCCCCACGCGCCGGGCCACTCTGGAAACACCATATATTTT. Its translation: CASSPHAPGHSGNTIYF.

The chain carries TRBV4-3 and TRBJ2-1, with TRBD2 matching over 9 bases. Unmatched junction bases numbered 5, after V lost 0 bases and J lost 5 bases. The CDR3 is made up of 16 amino acids. The germline gives CDR1 LGHNA, CDR2 YSLEER. The CDR3 DNA reads TGCGCCAGCAGCCAAGATGGGCCTAGCGGGGACAATGAGCAGTTCTTC. Its protein is CASSQDGPSGDNEQFF.